This T cell receptor (beta chain) was identified in a study of T cell responses to AZD1222 COVID-19 vaccine. The CDR3 consists of 14 residues. CDR1 and CDR2 (germline): LNHDA, SQIVND (reference sequence). The V gene end was trimmed by 4 bases and the J gene end by 1 base; junction bases not matched to a gene: 0. Study-level findings and limits: Only a handful of AZD1222 recipients, roughly 6 in all, had baseline seropositivity. Vaccination with two AZD1222 doses was followed by a rise in Spike-specific TCR breadth and depth. Donor demographics were predominantly white British with a female majority; clonal diversity may be underestimated.

This clone was observed a handful of times. As yet, its antigen is unknown. The data were produced by immunoSEQ multiplex PCR, yet TCRdb's version contains in-frame clones alone and is incomplete. The sample contains 100,000 or so clones, approximately 90% of which appear only once. This TCR was recovered from an adult who received the AZD1222 COVID-19 vaccine. Here the sequenced sample was peripheral blood, taken 28 days after the second AZD1222 dose. The chain joins TRBV19 to TRBJ2-2; TRBD2 aligns across 7 bases. CDR3: CASSSGRNTGELFF. CDR3 DNA: TGTGCCAGTAGTAGCGGGAGGAACACCGGGGAGCTGTTTTTT.